This T cell receptor beta chain was sequenced for a study of cytomegalovirus exposure and HLA in healthy donors. For the study at large: A prior study identified 117 million unique TCR beta sequences from 200 million or so T cells.

PCR involved 60 Vbeta and 13 Jbeta primers. The assay was immunoSEQ multiplex PCR, and TCRdb's table has in-frame clones only and misses some. The table records approximately 180,000 clones, roughly 79% of them present only once. Germline-derived CDR1 and CDR2 are SGHNT and YYREEE (reference sequence). V gave up 1 base and J gave up 6 bases; unmatched junction bases: 8. CDR3 length equals 15 residues. Sequences were obtained from PBMCs. The chain combines TRBV5-4 with TRBJ2-5; TRBD1 agrees at 8 bases. This clonotype was sampled from a young woman in good health and CMV-seropositive. DNA of the CDR3: TGTGCCAGCAGCTTGCAACGGACAGGGAGGAAGACCCAGTACTTC. Amino acids: CASSLQRTGRKTQYF.